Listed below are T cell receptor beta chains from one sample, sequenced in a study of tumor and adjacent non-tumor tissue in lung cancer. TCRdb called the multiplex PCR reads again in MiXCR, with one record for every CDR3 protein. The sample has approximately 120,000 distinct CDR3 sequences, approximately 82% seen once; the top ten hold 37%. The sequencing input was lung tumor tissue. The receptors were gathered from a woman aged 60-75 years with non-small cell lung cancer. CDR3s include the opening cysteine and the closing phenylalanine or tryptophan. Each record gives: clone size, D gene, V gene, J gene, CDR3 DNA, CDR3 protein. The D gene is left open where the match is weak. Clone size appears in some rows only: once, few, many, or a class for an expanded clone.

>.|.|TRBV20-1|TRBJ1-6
TGCATTGCGGAAGGTGACTCCTATAATTCACCCCTCCACTTT
CIAEGDSYNSPLHF
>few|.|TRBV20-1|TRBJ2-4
TGCAGTGCTAGGGAGGGGACCAAAAACATTCAGTACTTC
CSAREGTKNIQYF
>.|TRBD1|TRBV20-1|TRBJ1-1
TGCAGTGCTAGAGATGCGTCAGGGGGGGATATCATTGAAGCTTTCTTT
CSARDASGGDIIEAFF
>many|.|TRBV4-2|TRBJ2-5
TGTGCCAGCAGCCAAGTGTCCGGGGGTTGGGAGACCCAGTACTTC
CASSQVSGGWETQYF
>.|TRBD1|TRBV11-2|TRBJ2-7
TGTACCAGCATCTTTACAGGGGGCAACGAGCAGTACTTC
CTSIFTGGNEQYF
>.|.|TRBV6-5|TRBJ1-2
TGTGCCAGCAGTTATTCGAATTTCTATGGCTACACCTTC
CASSYSNFYGYTF
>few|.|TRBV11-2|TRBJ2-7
TGTGTCAGCAGTTGGGACTGCGGAGGTTACGAGCAGTACTTC
CVSSWDCGGYEQYF
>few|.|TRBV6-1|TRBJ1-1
TGTGCCAGCAGTGATTTTTCGGGCAGGAACACTGAAGCTTTCTTT
CASSDFSGRNTEAFF
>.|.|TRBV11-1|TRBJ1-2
.
CTSSTGQEARYGCTF
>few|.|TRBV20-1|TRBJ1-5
TGCAGCGTTGGGGGGGCTTTGTTCGATCAGCCCCAGCATTTT
CSVGGALFDQPQHF
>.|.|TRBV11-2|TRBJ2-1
TGTACTAGCAGCTTCGACAGGGTCCATGAGCAGTTCTTC
CTSSFDRVHEQFF
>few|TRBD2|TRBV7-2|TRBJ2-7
TGTGCCAGCAGCTTATGGCTAGCGGGAGGCTACGAGCAGTACTTC
CASSLWLAGGYEQYF
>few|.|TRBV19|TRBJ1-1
TGTGCCAGTAGTACGACAGCGATGAACACTGAAGCTTTCTTT
CASSTTAMNTEAFF
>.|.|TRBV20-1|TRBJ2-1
TGTAGTGCGATAGCATCCTACAATGAGCAGTTCTTC
CSAIASYNEQFF
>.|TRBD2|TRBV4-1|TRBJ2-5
TGCGCCAGCACCCAAGATAGGGCGGGGGGGCTGCCCGAGATCAAGTACTTC
CASTQDRAGGLPEIKYF
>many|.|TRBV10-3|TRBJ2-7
TGTGCCATCAGTGCGGAGACCGCGGAGCAGTACTTC
CAISAETAEQYF
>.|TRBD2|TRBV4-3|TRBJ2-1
TGCGCCAGCAGTCTGACGCAACTAGCGGGGGACTACAATGAGCAGTTCTTC
CASSLTQLAGDYNEQFF
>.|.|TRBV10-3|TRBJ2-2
TGTGCCATCAGTAAAGCCGGGACTGATTCCTTGGGGGAGCTGTTTTTT
CAISKAGTDSLGELFF
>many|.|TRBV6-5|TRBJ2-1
TGTGCCAGCAGTTACTCGGGTTGGGGCTCCTACAATGAGCAGTTCTTC
CASSYSGWGSYNEQFF
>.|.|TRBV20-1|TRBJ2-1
TGCAGTGCCAGACTCCAAGGGAGATCATTCTACAATGAACAGTTCTTC
CSARLQGRSFYNEQFF
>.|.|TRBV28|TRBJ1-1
TGTGCCAGCAGTTTCCCCACTCGCGGGAACGCTGAAGCTTTCTTT
CASSFPTRGNAEAFF
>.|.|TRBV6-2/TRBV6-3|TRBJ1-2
TGTGCCAGCAGCCCCCAGGATGTGTGGAGGGGCTACACCTTC
CASSPQDVWRGYTF
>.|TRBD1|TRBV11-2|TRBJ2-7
TGTGCCAGCAGCCCAGGCCTCGGACAGGGGTACGAGCGGTACTTC
CASSPGLGQGYERYF
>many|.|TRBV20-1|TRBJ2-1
TGCAGTGCCGATCGGGGAGACAATGAGCAGTTCTTC
CSADRGDNEQFF
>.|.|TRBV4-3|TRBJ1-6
TGCGCCAGCAGCCGGAAAGGCAGGGAAAATTCACCCGTTCACTTT
CASSRKGRENSPVHF
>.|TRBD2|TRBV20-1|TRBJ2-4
TGCAGTACTAGAGATATGGGAGCGGGAGGAATGGACATCCAGTACTTC
CSTRDMGAGGMDIQYF
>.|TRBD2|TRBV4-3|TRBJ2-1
TGCACCAGTTGCCAAGGGACTAGCGGGAGGTTGAATGAGCAGTTCTTC
CTSCQGTSGRLNEQFF
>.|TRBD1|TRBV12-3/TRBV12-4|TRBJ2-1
TGTGCCAACTCTCCCGGGAGACAGGGGAAAGCAGATGAGCTGTTCTTC
CANSPGRQGKADELFF
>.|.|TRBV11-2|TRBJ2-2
TGTGCCAGCAGCTCTCCCCAGGACGGGCGGAACACCGTGGAGCTGTTTTTT
CASSSPQDGRNTVELFF
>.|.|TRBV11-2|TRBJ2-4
TGTGCCAGCAGCTTAGGAGTCCTCCCCTTCCAAGGGGTCAAAAACATCCAGTACTTC
CASSLGVLPFQGVKNIQYF
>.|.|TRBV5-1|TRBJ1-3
TGCGCTAGCAGCCAGGACGGGAGCTCTGGAAACACCATATATTTT
CASSQDGSSGNTIYF
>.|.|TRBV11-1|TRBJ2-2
TGTGCCAACAGCTTAGCCGCATACGCGAACACCGGGGAGCTGTTTTTT
CANSLAAYANTGELFF
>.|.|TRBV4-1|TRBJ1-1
TGCGACAGCAGCCACCCGTTGGAAAGGGCCGTAACTGAAGCTTTCTTT
CDSSHPLERAVTEAFF
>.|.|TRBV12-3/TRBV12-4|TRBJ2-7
TGTGCCAGCAGTCTTGGCAGATCCTACGAGCAGAACTTC
CASSLGRSYEQNF
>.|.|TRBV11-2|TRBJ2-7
TGTGCCTGCAGTTGTGATCGCGGAGGATACGAGCAGTACTTC
CACSCDRGGYEQYF
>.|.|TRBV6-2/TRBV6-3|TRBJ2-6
TGTGCCAGCGGCCCAACAACTAGCTCTGGGGCCAACATCCTGACTTTC
CASGPTTSSGANILTF
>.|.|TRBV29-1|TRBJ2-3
TGCAGCGTTGGGCTCACGGGCGCAGATACGCAGTATTTT
CSVGLTGADTQYF
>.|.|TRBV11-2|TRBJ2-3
TGTGCCAGCAGCGCCAGCGGCACGGCCACAAATACGCAGTGTTTT
CASSASGTATNTQCF
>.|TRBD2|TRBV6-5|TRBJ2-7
TGTGCCAGCAATGGACATGGAGCGGGGACCTACGAGCAGTACTTC
CASNGHGAGTYEQYF
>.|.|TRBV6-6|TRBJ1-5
TGTGTCAGCAGTGTTATTGATCAGCCCCAGCATTTT
CVSSVIDQPQHF
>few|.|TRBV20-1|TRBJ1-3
TGCAGTGCCGCATGGGGCTCTGGATACACCATATATTTT
CSAAWGSGYTIYF
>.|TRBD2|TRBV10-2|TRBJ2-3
TGCGCTAGCAGATTGACGCCTAGCGGCCTCACAGATACGCAGTATTTT
CASRLTPSGLTDTQYF
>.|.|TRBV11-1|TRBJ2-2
TGTGCCAGCAGCCCGCGACTAGTGGGAGAATCCACCGAGGAGCTGTTATTT
CASSPRLVGESTEELLF
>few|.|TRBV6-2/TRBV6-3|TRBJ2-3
TGTGCCACCCTGCGGGGCGGGGGCATAGATACGCAGTATTTT
CATLRGGGIDTQYF
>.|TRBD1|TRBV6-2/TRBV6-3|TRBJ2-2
TGTGCCAGGAGAGACAGGGGGCACACCGGGGAGCTGTTTTTT
CARRDRGHTGELFF
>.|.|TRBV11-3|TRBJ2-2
TGTGGCAGCAGCTTCAATCGGCAAGGGGGGGACCTGTTTTTT
CGSSFNRQGGDLFF